This T cell receptor beta chain derives from a study of cytomegalovirus exposure and HLA in healthy donors. Germline CDR1 and CDR2: WNHNN and SYGVQD (reference sequence). The length of the CDR3 is 13 residues. The ends were cut back, 3 bases at V and 1 base at J, with 7 bases in the middle. The PCR used 60 Vbeta and 13 Jbeta primers. Here immunoSEQ multiplex PCR was the method, and the copy in TCRdb shows in-frame clones only, minus some. Of about 99,000 clones listed, around 79% were seen once; the top ten hold under 4.5%. The chain employs TRBV10-1 and TRBJ2-7; tentatively, D is TRBD2 (5 bases). This receptor was obtained from a man between 45 and 60 years old in good health and CMV-seropositive. The sequenced sample consisted of PBMCs. CDR3 in amino acids: CASSESGSYEQYF. The DNA of the CDR3 is TGCGCCAGCAGTGAAAGCGGTTCCTACGAGCAGTACTTC.